These 2 T cell receptor beta chains were all obtained from the same sample, sequenced in a study of control samples from healthy donors and cancer patients. Clones were read by immunoSEQ multiplex PCR, and TCRdb kept only the in-frame ones, dropping some. The sample has approximately 70,000 clones; about 90% are singletons. Sequencing was done on a sample of blood. Source of these receptors: a woman in her 50s in good health.

CDR3 bases: TGCGCCAGCAGCCAACGTCAGGCTAGCAATCAGCCCCAGCATTTT. It codes for CASSQRQASNQPQHF. The rearrangement uses TRBV4-1 and TRBJ1-5; D is ambiguous. This CDR3 is built from 15 residues. Germline V CDR1 and CDR2: MGHRA, YSYEKL. Between the trimmed V and J ends, which lost 2 bases and 0 bases, there was a span of 8 bases.

This clone has just one count. For the CDR3, the DNA is TGTGCCAGCAGCTTAGTTACAGACGGGGGTGAAGCTTTCTTT. Residues: CASSLVTDGGEAFF. The chain links TRBV7-8 to TRBJ1-1, with D maybe TRBD1 (5 bases). CDR3 length: 14 residues. The V end was cut by 1 base, the J end by 7 bases, with 13 bases between. Germline CDR1 SGHVS, CDR2 FQNEAQ. The full variable domain, with the rest looked up from reference TRBV7-8 and TRBJ1-1, is GAGVSQSPRYKVAKRGQDVALRCDPISGHVSLFWYQQALGQGPEFLTYFQNEAQLDKSGLPSDRFFAERPEGSVSTLKIQRTQQEDSAVYLCASSLVTDGGEAFFGQGTRLTVV.